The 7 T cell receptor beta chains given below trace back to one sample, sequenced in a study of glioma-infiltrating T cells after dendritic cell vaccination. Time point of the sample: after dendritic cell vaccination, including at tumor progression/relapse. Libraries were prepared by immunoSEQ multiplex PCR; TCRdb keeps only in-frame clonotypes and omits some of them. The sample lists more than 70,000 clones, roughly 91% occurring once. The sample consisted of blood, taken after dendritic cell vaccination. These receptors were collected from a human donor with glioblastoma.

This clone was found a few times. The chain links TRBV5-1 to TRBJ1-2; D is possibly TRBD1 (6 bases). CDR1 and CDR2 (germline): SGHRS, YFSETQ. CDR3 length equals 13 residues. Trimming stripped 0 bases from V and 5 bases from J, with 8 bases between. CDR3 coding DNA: TGCGCCAGCAGCTTGGACAGGGCGTATGGCTACACCTTC. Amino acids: CASSLDRAYGYTF.

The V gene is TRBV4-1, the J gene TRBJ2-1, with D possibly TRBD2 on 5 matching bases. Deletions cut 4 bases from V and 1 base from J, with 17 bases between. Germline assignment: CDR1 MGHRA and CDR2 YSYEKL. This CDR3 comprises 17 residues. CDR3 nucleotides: TGCGCCAGCAGCCCCCATTTTACCGGGGATTCCTACAATGAGCAGTTCTTC. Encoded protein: CASSPHFTGDSYNEQFF.

The CDR3 DNA sequence: TGTGCTGCAACACAGGGGGACCAAGAGACCCAGTACTTC. It translates to CAATQGDQETQYF. The chain combines TRBV12-5 with TRBJ2-5; the match to TRBD1 covers 8 bases. Germline V CDR1 and CDR2: LGHNT, FRNRAP. The CDR3 loop spans 13 amino acids. Unmatched junction bases numbered 5, after V lost 11 bases and J lost 0 bases.

The CDR3 protein is CASSSGGSSYEQYF. CDR3 coding DNA: TGTGCCAGCAGCTCAGGGGGCAGTTCCTACGAGCAGTACTTC. The V and J genes are TRBV7-2 and TRBJ2-7; 8 positions match TRBD1. J lost 1 base, V lost 4 bases, and 3 bases had no gene match. CDR1 and CDR2 from the germline V gene are SGHTA and FQGNSA. The CDR3 has 14 residues.

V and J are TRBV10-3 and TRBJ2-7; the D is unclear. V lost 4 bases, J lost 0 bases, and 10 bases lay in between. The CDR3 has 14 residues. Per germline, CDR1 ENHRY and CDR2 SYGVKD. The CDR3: CAISGRLISYEQYF. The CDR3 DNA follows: TGTGCCATCAGTGGGAGACTGATCTCCTACGAGCAGTACTTC.

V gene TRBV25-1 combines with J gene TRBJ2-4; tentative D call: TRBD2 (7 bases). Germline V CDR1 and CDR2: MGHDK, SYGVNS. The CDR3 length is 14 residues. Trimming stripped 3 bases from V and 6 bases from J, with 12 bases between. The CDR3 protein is CASSEHREGNIQYF. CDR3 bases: TGTGCCAGCAGTGAGCACAGGGAGGGAAACATTCAGTACTTC.

Written as DNA, the CDR3 is TGTGCCAGCAGCGCCACGCCGGGAGGGGCGGAGACCCAGTACTTC. It translates to CASSATPGGAETQYF. The chain recombines TRBV9 with TRBJ2-5, with 8 nucleotides matching TRBD2. Germline CDR1 reads SGDLS; CDR2 reads YYNGEE. V lost 3 bases to trimming and J lost 5 bases; unmatched junction nucleotides: 9. The CDR3 runs to 15 residues.